The present T cell receptor (beta chain) was sequenced within a study of blood T cell repertoires in COVID-19. Looking at the study overall: Samples of COVID-19 (acute and convalescent) were obtained from the United States, Italy and Spain. The analysed material was cDNA or gDNA that came from T cells, B-cell-depleted T cells, or PBMCs.

As processed by the authors: Amplification of reference gene primers was used by the study to estimate nucleated cell counts. TCRdb's copy holds only in-frame clones and misses some; the assay was immunoSEQ multiplex PCR. The V and J calls and clone size were taken over from that table, and D and trimming were inferred from the DNA. The sample records around 50,000 clones, more than 75% being singletons. The CDR3 length is 12 residues. The germline V gene encodes CDR1 MNHEY and CDR2 SVGAGI. V was pared by 6 bases and J by 6 bases, with 9 bases between. This sequence originates from a man in his forties or fifties with active COVID-19. Specimen: peripheral blood. This chain joins TRBV6-5 and TRBJ2-1; D gene uncertain. The CDR3 loop reads CASRDIGNEQFF. CDR3 coding DNA: TGTGCCAGCAGAGACATAGGCAATGAGCAGTTCTTC.